This T cell receptor (beta chain) was captured by sequencing in a study of blood T cell repertoires in COVID-19. In the study overall: COVID-19 samples collected from the United States, Italy and Spain covered acute and convalescent phases. Nucleic acid was either cDNA or gDNA, and it came from T cells, B-cell-depleted T cells, or PBMCs.

In the original analysis: Quantification of nucleated cells was approximated via reference gene primer amplification. The method was immunoSEQ multiplex PCR; TCRdb's version includes in-frame clones alone and lacks a portion of them. V and J calls plus clone size are reproduced from that table; the DNA served to infer D and trimming. The sample carries 250,000 to 350,000 clones, over 80% recorded once. The CDR3 is 15 amino acids. Trimming took off 2 bases at V and 0 bases at J, with 9 bases between the two ends. The germline V gene encodes CDR1 SGHDT and CDR2 YYEEEE. Sample: peripheral blood. This clonotype was obtained from a woman aged 45 to 65 with active or convalescent COVID-19. The chain carries TRBV5-6 and TRBJ2-4; D perhaps matches TRBD2 (5 bases). In nucleotides, the CDR3 is TGTGCCAGCAGCTTTGCGGGCGGAGCCAAAAACATTCAGTACTTC. It is translated as CASSFAGGAKNIQYF.